Presented here are 23 T cell receptor beta chains from one specimen sequenced in a study of T cell repertoires in cytomegalovirus infection. TCRdb reprocessed the reads via MiXCR and lists one record per CDR3 protein. Of about 110,000 distinct CDR3 sequences listed, 30% are singletons. Their cognate antigens are unknown. This specimen was CD8+ T cells from cultured PBMCs, taken from culture after CMV antigen stimulation. All receptors come from a human donor in good health (CMV status not recorded). Some clones in this sample may be carry-over from other donors' samples.

This clonotype has a handful of counts. The V and J genes are TRBV6-6 and TRBJ1-1, with TRBD1 as a possible D gene (6 bases). Germline V gives CDR1 MNHNY, CDR2 SVGAGI (reference sequence). Trimming left V 5 bases short and J 0 bases short, with 19 bases between. This CDR3 has 17 residues. Written as DNA, the CDR3 is TGTGCCAGCAGTCCCAGGGGCGGACCCTACATGAACACTGAAGCTTTCTTT. Translation: CASSPRGGPYMNTEAFF.

The chain combines TRBV7-6 with TRBJ2-3; tentative D call: TRBD2 (5 bases). V was trimmed by 4 bases and J by 4 bases, leaving 6 bases between them. The CDR3 covers 12 residues. The germline V gene encodes CDR1 SGHVS and CDR2 FNYEAQ. The CDR3 loop is CASSWGADTQYF. DNA for the CDR3: TGTGCCAGCAGCTGGGGAGCAGATACGCAGTATTTT.

There are a few counts of this clonotype. This sequence joins TRBV7-9 and TRBJ2-5; 8 bases match TRBD1. V lost 10 bases, J lost 3 bases, and 13 bases stayed unmatched. The V gene's germline CDR1 is SEHNR and CDR2 FQNEAQ (reference sequence). This CDR3 region has 15 residues. The CDR3 DNA sequence: TGTGCCACCCGGGGGTTGGACAGGGCCGAAGAGACCCAGTACTTC. It translates to CATRGLDRAEETQYF.

The chain links TRBV2 to TRBJ2-3; no firm D call. The CDR3 covers 12 residues. Germline V gives CDR1 SNHLY, CDR2 FYNNEI. The V end was cut by 8 bases, the J end by 5 bases, with 11 bases between. As DNA, the CDR3 is TGTGCCAGCCTGAGGACGCGAGATACGCAGTATTTT. Translating it yields CASLRTRDTQYF. The full variable domain, in which reference TRBV2 and TRBJ2-3 provide the parts outside the CDR3, is EPEVTQTPSHQVTQMGQEVILRCVPISNHLYFYWYRQILGQKVEFLVSFYNNEISEKSEIFDDQFSVERPDGSNFTLKIRSTKLEDSAMYFCASLRTRDTQYFGPGTRLTVL.

This clonotype was counted many times. This sequence joins TRBV6-1 and TRBJ2-1; D is unresolved. The germline CDR1 and CDR2 sequences are MNHNS and SASEGT. V lost 1 base, J lost 2 bases, and 15 bases lay in between. The CDR3 is 17 residues long. The CDR3 DNA reads TGTGCCAGCAGTGAAGAGGTAGACGGGTCAGCCTACAATGAGCAGTTCTTC. Its translation is CASSEEVDGSAYNEQFF.

V usage is TRBV6-6 and J usage is TRBJ1-2; a possible D gene is TRBD1 (5 bases). Germline V gene data show CDR1 as MNHNY and CDR2 as SVGAGI (reference sequence). This CDR3 has 15 residues. V lost 6 bases and J lost 4, with 18 bases in between. The DNA of the CDR3 is TGTGCCAGCAGCCCCGGGACCGACACTAGCTATGGCTACACCTTC. It is translated as CASSPGTDTSYGYTF.

The chain uses TRBV6-5 and TRBJ2-1; 8 bases are shared with TRBD2. This CDR3 is 16 amino acids long. CDR1 is MNHEY, CDR2 SVGAGI, per germline. V trimming: 10 bases; J trimming: 0 bases; junction bases outside the gene matches: 11. This CDR3 is CATPGGGTHSYNEQFF. CDR3 DNA sequence: TGTGCCACCCCGGGGGGGGGGACCCACTCCTACAATGAGCAGTTCTTC.

This chain uses TRBV27 with TRBJ2-3; maybe TRBD2 (6 bases). Germline V lookup: CDR1 MNHEY, CDR2 SMNVEV (reference sequence). Trimming cost V 6 bases and J 6 bases, with 19 bases left between them. The CDR3 loop spans 15 amino acids. CDR3 region: CASRAIRSGEDTQYF. CDR3 in DNA: TGTGCCAGCAGGGCCATACGGTCGGGGGAGGATACGCAGTATTTT.

Only a few counts were recorded for this clonotype. V gene TRBV25-1 combines with J gene TRBJ2-3, with TRBD2 identical over 8 bases. Germline V lookup: CDR1 MGHDK, CDR2 SYGVNS. The CDR3 sequence is 17 residues long. Trimming took 5 bases from V and 2 from J; bases not matched to a gene: 12. The CDR3 here is CASSSVDWRGDTDTQYF. The CDR3 DNA follows: TGTGCCAGCAGTTCCGTAGACTGGCGGGGGGACACAGATACGCAGTATTTT.

This sequence joins TRBV9 and TRBJ1-3, with D maybe TRBD1 (6 bases). CDR1 SGDLS and CDR2 YYNGEE come from the germline V gene. V was trimmed by 7 bases and J by 4 bases, leaving 9 bases between them. The CDR3 totals 12 residues. CDR3 amino acids: CASLGAGNTIYF. The DNA of the CDR3 is TGTGCCAGCTTGGGGGCGGGAAACACCATATATTTT.

This chain connects TRBV20-1 to TRBJ2-1, with 8 bases fitting TRBD2. Germline V gene sequence: CDR1 DFQATT, CDR2 SNEGSKA (reference sequence). This CDR3 spans 15 amino acids. V was clipped by 0 bases and J by 8 bases; unmatched bases: 9. CDR3 amino acids: CSARDPAGVGDEQFF. Here the CDR3 DNA reads TGCAGTGCTAGAGATCCAGCGGGGGTAGGCGATGAGCAGTTCTTC.

This clonotype was picked up many times. This sequence joins TRBV4-1 and TRBJ2-1; the D is unclear. The CDR3 extends over 12 amino acids. The V end lost 0 bases, the J end lost 7 bases, and 4 bases lay between the germline ends. CDR1 and CDR2 from the germline V gene are MGHRA and YSYEKL. CDR3 sequence: CASSQDVNEQFF. The CDR3 DNA reads as TGCGCCAGCAGCCAAGATGTAAATGAGCAGTTCTTC.

This clonotype was picked up many times. The chain combines TRBV19 with TRBJ2-1; D assignment may be TRBD1 or TRBD2 (5 bases each). The CDR3 sequence is 15 residues long. Per the germline V gene, CDR1 is LNHDA and CDR2 is SQIVND (reference sequence). Trimming removed 5 bases from V and 0 bases from J, with 11 bases in between. CDR3 sequence reads: CASSPGQSSYNEQFF. CDR3 nucleotide sequence: TGTGCCAGTAGTCCGGGGCAGAGCTCCTACAATGAGCAGTTCTTC.

There are many counts of this clonotype. The V and J genes are TRBV7-8 and TRBJ2-1; D perhaps matches TRBD2 (5 bases). CDR1 is SGHVS, CDR2 FQNEAQ, per germline. Trimming pared 4 bases from V and 5 bases from J, leaving 12 bases between. The CDR3 extends over 14 amino acids. CDR3 nucleotide sequence: TGTGCCAGCAGCTCATCGGGATATAACAATGAGCAGTTCTTC. Amino acids: CASSSSGYNNEQFF.

V is TRBV7-9 and J is TRBJ2-3; D ambiguous. Germline CDR1 and CDR2: SEHNR and FQNEAQ (reference sequence). Trimming stripped 5 bases from V and 1 base from J, with 10 bases between. The CDR3 runs 14 residues. In nucleotides, the CDR3 is TGTGCCAGCAGCCTCTTAGATGGCACAGATACGCAGTATTTT. Residues: CASSLLDGTDTQYF.

The chain combines TRBV6-8 with TRBJ2-7, with D perhaps TRBD1 or TRBD2 (5 bases each). Trimming left V 6 bases short and J 4 bases short, with 19 bases between. The CDR3 sequence is 15 residues long. Germline loops: CDR1 MNHGY, CDR2 SAAAGT. DNA of the CDR3: TGTGCCAGCAGGCCGGGGCAAGGCCCGAGATACGAGCAGTACTTC. Translation: CASRPGQGPRYEQYF.

This chain connects TRBV4-1 to TRBJ2-7; 7 positions agree with TRBD1. This CDR3 has 15 amino acids. CDR1 MGHRA and CDR2 YSYEKL come from the germline V gene. V was pared by 1 base and J by 0 bases, with 3 bases of the junction left unmatched. CDR3 DNA: TGCGCCAGCAGCCAAGGGGACAGTAGCTCCTACGAGCAGTACTTC. Amino acid sequence: CASSQGDSSSYEQYF.

This clonotype was detected ten times or more. The chain links TRBV7-9 to TRBJ1-1; D is ambiguous. Germline V lookup: CDR1 SEHNR, CDR2 FQNEAQ (reference sequence). V was trimmed by 0 bases and J by 0 bases, leaving 32 bases between them. The CDR3 sequence is 23 residues long. The chain's CDR3 is CASSLALGFPEMAEKSMNTEAFF. For the CDR3, the DNA is TGTGCCAGCAGCTTAGCGCTAGGGTTCCCTGAGATGGCTGAGAAATCTATGAACACTGAAGCTTTCTTT.

This clonotype has a handful of counts. CDR3 loop: CASSDTGGNSPLHF. CDR3 bases: TGTGCCAGCAGCGATACAGGGGGGAATTCACCCCTCCACTTT. The V call is TRBV7-6, the J call TRBJ1-6, with 8 bases fitting TRBD1. V lost 5 bases and J lost 7; bases outside the gene matches: 4. Looked up from germline, CDR1 is SGHVS and CDR2 is FNYEAQ. The CDR3 contains 14 residues.

This chain uses TRBV7-2 with TRBJ2-2; D gene unclear. Germline V CDR1 and CDR2: SGHTA, FQGNSA. The CDR3 runs 13 residues. With 4 bases removed from V and 4 bases from J, the gap between germline ends came to 7 bases. Here the CDR3 reads CASSSSPTGELFF. CDR3 coding DNA: TGTGCCAGCAGCTCTTCCCCCACCGGGGAGCTGTTTTTT.

This clonotype was seen ten or more times. The rearrangement uses TRBV5-4 and TRBJ2-7; TRBD1 matches 9 bases. The CDR3 runs 15 residues. V lost 4 bases to trimming and J lost 3 bases; unmatched junction nucleotides: 8. The germline V gene encodes CDR1 SGHNT and CDR2 YYREEE (reference sequence). This CDR3 reads CASSNPGQGHYEQYF. The CDR3 bases are TGTGCCAGCAGCAACCCGGGACAGGGACACTACGAGCAGTACTTC.

Only a few counts were recorded for this clonotype. The chain uses TRBV6-2 or TRBV6-3 and TRBJ2-2; D uncertain. The CDR3 is 11 amino acids. V was pared by 7 bases and J by 7 bases, with 7 bases between. The germline CDR1 and CDR2 sequences are MNHEY and SVGEGT. CDR3 residues: CASNNVGELFF. The CDR3 DNA sequence: TGTGCCAGCAACAATGTCGGGGAGCTGTTTTTT.

In this sample, this clonotype turned up many times. V and J are TRBV12-3 or TRBV12-4 and TRBJ2-2, with 7 bases fitting TRBD1. This CDR3 comprises 15 residues. V was pared by 4 bases and J by 1 base, with 3 bases of the junction left unmatched. The CDR3 region has the DNA TGTGCCAGCAGTTCAAGGGGGCTGAACACCGGGGAGCTGTTTTTT. Translating it yields CASSSRGLNTGELFF.